What follows are 20 T cell receptor beta chains derived from one specimen sequenced in a study of blood T cell repertoires in COVID-19. Profiled with immunoSEQ multiplex PCR; TCRdb holds only in-frame clones, not every one. Of roughly 250,000 clones listed, 86% are singletons. Sequenced: peripheral blood. The receptor set was obtained from a woman in her thirties with COVID-19, enrolled during active disease.

This clone was seen once. The gene calls are TRBV4-2 and TRBJ2-3; TRBD2 agrees at 8 bases. Germline CDR1 LGHNA, CDR2 YNFKEQ. With 6 bases clipped from V and 2 bases from J, the junction kept 10 bases outside the gene matches. The CDR3 has 16 amino acids. The chain's CDR3 is CASSTSGPQPTDTQYF. CDR3 sequence (DNA): TGTGCCAGCAGTACTAGCGGCCCACAGCCCACAGATACGCAGTATTTT.

This chain connects TRBV19 to TRBJ1-5, with 8 bases lining up with TRBD1. The trim removed 5 bases at V and 7 bases at J, leaving 4 bases unmatched. This CDR3 has 13 amino acids. Germline-derived CDR1 and CDR2 are LNHDA and SQIVND (reference sequence). CDR3 sequence: CASSADREQPQHF. The CDR3 DNA reads as TGTGCCAGTAGTGCGGACAGGGAGCAGCCCCAGCATTTT.

The rearrangement joins TRBV6-5 to TRBJ2-5, with D possibly matching TRBD2 (7 bases). The CDR3 contains 16 residues. The V end lost 2 bases, the J end lost 5 bases, and 18 bases lay between the germline ends. Germline values: CDR1 MNHEY, CDR2 SVGAGI. The CDR3 DNA is TGTGCCAGCAGTTACGGGGGGGGCTCCCCGGCGGAGACCCAGTACTTC. It codes for CASSYGGGSPAETQYF.

This clone was picked up a small number of times. This chain connects TRBV6-5 to TRBJ1-1; D gene unclear. V was shortened by 6 bases and J by 11 bases, with 16 bases between the two germline ends. This CDR3 comprises 12 residues. Germline V gene data show CDR1 as MNHEY and CDR2 as SVGAGI. CDR3 coding DNA: TGTGCCAGCAGCCAATTAAATGGCGGGGCTTTCTTT. This gives the protein CASSQLNGGAFF.

In its sample, this clone was seen a few times. The CDR3 DNA follows: TGTGCCAGCAGCTTATCACAGGGGAAATTCGCTGGAAACACCATATATTTT. The encoded protein is CASSLSQGKFAGNTIYF. This chain connects TRBV7-9 to TRBJ1-3; 7 nucleotides align to TRBD1. CDR3 length: 17 amino acids. Trimming took 2 bases from V and 2 from J; bases not matched to a gene: 9. Per germline, CDR1 SEHNR and CDR2 FQNEAQ (reference sequence).

This clone was seen a handful of times. This chain connects TRBV30 to TRBJ1-1; maybe TRBD1 (6 bases). Germline V gives CDR1 GTSNPN, CDR2 SVGIG (reference sequence). V dropped 1 base and J dropped 7 bases, with 13 bases sitting between them. The CDR3 consists of 13 residues. In DNA, the CDR3 is TGTGCCTGGAGTGGGGACACAGCATATGAAGCTTTCTTT. Amino acids: CAWSGDTAYEAFF.

This chain links TRBV6-5 with TRBJ1-2; TRBD1 matches 10 bases. The J segment lost 7 bases and the V segment lost 4 bases, leaving 9 bases of the junction unmatched. Germline loops: CDR1 MNHEY, CDR2 SVGAGI. The CDR3 is 15 amino acids. As DNA, the CDR3 is TGTGCCAGCAGTTTCTCCGGGACAGGGGCGGGTGGCTACACCTTC. Translation: CASSFSGTGAGGYTF.

V usage is TRBV13 and J usage is TRBJ2-3; D gene unclear. V dropped 2 bases and J dropped 3 bases, with 6 bases sitting between them. Germline V gene lookup returns CDR1 PRHDT and CDR2 FYEKMQ (reference sequence). The CDR3 is made up of 13 amino acids. This CDR3 is CASSLIPTDTQYF. The CDR3 coding sequence is TGTGCCAGCAGCTTAATCCCAACAGATACGCAGTATTTT.

This clone was counted only a few times. J is TRBJ1-3 and V is TRBV5-1; D is perhaps TRBD1 (6 bases). Per the germline V gene, CDR1 is SGHRS and CDR2 is YFSETQ. The V and J ends lost 4 bases and 2 bases respectively, with 16 bases between them. CDR3 size: 16 residues. CDR3: CASSPGRGLPGNTIYF. CDR3 DNA sequence: TGCGCCAGCAGCCCAGGTAGGGGGTTGCCTGGAAACACCATATATTTT.

The chain employs TRBV3-1 (or the pseudogene TRBV3-2) and TRBJ1-1; 12 bases agree with TRBD1. The CDR3 extends over 17 amino acids. V was clipped by 1 base and J by 10 bases; unmatched bases: 13. Germline loops: CDR1 LGHDT, CDR2 YNNKEL (reference sequence). CDR3 DNA sequence: TGTGCCAGCAGCCAAGTTTGGGGACAGGGGGCGCAAATGGGAGCTTTCTTT. This codes for CASSQVWGQGAQMGAFF.

The gene calls are TRBV19 and TRBJ1-3; no clear D gene. Trimming took 4 bases from V and 0 from J, leaving 10 bases between them. Germline V gene sequence: CDR1 LNHDA, CDR2 SQIVND (reference sequence). The length of the CDR3 is 15 residues. In nucleotides, the CDR3 is TGTGCCAGTAGTACCCGACAACTCTCTGGAAACACCATATATTTT. It translates to CASSTRQLSGNTIYF.

V usage is TRBV11-2 and J usage is TRBJ2-7; maybe TRBD1 (6 bases). Trimming removed 6 bases from V and 1 base from J, with 16 bases in between. The germline gives CDR1 SGHAT, CDR2 FQNNGV. This CDR3 is built from 15 residues. The CDR3 DNA follows: TGTGCCAGCAGTCAAGCCGGGACACGGTCCTACGAGCAGTACTTC. Translating gives CASSQAGTRSYEQYF. The full variable domain, rest sourced from reference TRBV11-2 and TRBJ2-7, is EAGVAQSPRYKIIEKRQSVAFWCNPISGHATLYWYQQILGQGPKLLIQFQNNGVVDDSQLPKDRFSAERLKGVDSTLKIQPAKLEDSAVYLCASSQAGTRSYEQYFGPGTRLTVT.

This chain links TRBV4-1 with TRBJ2-2, with D tentatively TRBD1 (5 bases). Germline V gene data show CDR1 as MGHRA and CDR2 as YSYEKL. The V and J ends lost 4 bases and 4 bases respectively, with 19 bases between them. The CDR3 consists of 17 residues. The CDR3 coding sequence is TGCGCCAGCAGCCCAACCCAGGGTTTTCTAGGCACCGGGGAGCTGTTTTTT. Translation gives CASSPTQGFLGTGELFF.

The CDR3 DNA follows: TGTGCCAGTAGTATCTACAGCCAGGGGGCGGTTGGCTACACCTTC. This encodes CASSIYSQGAVGYTF. The gene calls are TRBV19 and TRBJ1-2, with TRBD1 identical over 8 bases. The CDR3 has 15 amino acids. V lost 3 bases and J lost 7; bases outside the gene matches: 10. Germline-derived CDR1 and CDR2 are LNHDA and SQIVND (reference sequence).

The V and J genes are TRBV6-5 and TRBJ2-7; possibly TRBD2 for D (5 bases). The V gene lost 6 bases and the J gene lost 2 bases, with 11 bases spanning the gap. Germline V gene sequence: CDR1 MNHEY, CDR2 SVGAGI. The CDR3 spans 13 residues. The CDR3 spells CASSFERAYEQYF. In nucleotides, the CDR3 is TGTGCCAGCAGCTTTGAGAGGGCCTACGAGCAGTACTTC.

CDR3 sequence (DNA): TGTGCCAGCAGTTTCTCGCAAACCTATAGCAATCAGCCCCAGCATTTT. Translation: CASSFSQTYSNQPQHF. The genes are TRBV27 and TRBJ1-5; no definite D call. Germline-derived CDR1 and CDR2 are MNHEY and SMNVEV (reference sequence). Trimming left V 3 bases short and J 0 bases short, with 12 bases between. This CDR3 is built from 16 residues.

V gene TRBV19 combines with J gene TRBJ1-1; D not certain. Between the trimmed V and J ends, which lost 5 bases and 0 bases, there was a span of 7 bases. This CDR3 has 13 residues. Germline loops: CDR1 LNHDA, CDR2 SQIVND (reference sequence). Written as DNA, the CDR3 is TGTGCCAGTAGTTGGCAGATGAACACTGAAGCTTTCTTT. It codes for CASSWQMNTEAFF.

This clone was seen a handful of times. The V gene is TRBV14, the J gene TRBJ1-1, with no clear D. CDR1 and CDR2 from the germline V gene are SGHDN and FVKESK. The CDR3 has 14 amino acids. With 0 bases removed from V and 11 bases from J, the gap between germline ends came to 16 bases. CDR3 DNA: TGTGCCAGCAGCCAAGAATTACGAGAGCGGGTGGCTTTCTTT. It specifies CASSQELRERVAFF.

The rearrangement uses TRBV7-2 and TRBJ2-2, with 8 bases aligning to TRBD2. V dropped 2 bases and J dropped 7; count of bases not matched to a gene: 15. This CDR3 is built from 18 residues. The germline V gene has CDR1 SGHTA and CDR2 FQGNSA. The DNA for the CDR3 is TGTGCCAGCAGCTTACCCCGGGGGGGCAGAGGTCTCCTCGGGGAGCTGTTTTTT. Translated: CASSLPRGGRGLLGELFF.

The chain employs TRBV9 and TRBJ2-4, with D maybe TRBD1 (6 bases). Trimming removed 0 bases at V and 3 bases at J, with 10 bases between. This CDR3 has 15 amino acids. The germline V gene encodes CDR1 SGDLS and CDR2 YYNGEE. CDR3 bases: TGTGCCAGCAGCGTAGCTCGCAGGGGCAAAAACATTCAGTACTTC. This translates into CASSVARRGKNIQYF. Full variable domain (rest looked up from reference TRBV9 and TRBJ2-4): DSGVTQTPKHLITATGQRVTLRCSPRSGDLSVYWYQQSLDQGLQFLIQYYNGEERAKGNILERFSAQQFPDLHSELNLSSLELGDSALYFCASSVARRGKNIQYFGAGTRLSVL.